This T cell receptor beta chain emerged from a study of a mutant IDH1 vaccine in newly diagnosed glioma. Overall study: Prior therapy was radiotherapy, temozolomide, or both; most received both.

Profiling relied on immunoSEQ multiplex PCR, and the TCRdb table lists in-frame clones only, not all of them. The data show around 65,000 clones, approximately 80% seen once. Note on this clone: Its target is not known.

Trimming removed 4 bases from V and 3 bases from J; junction bases left unmatched: 7. The germline V gene has CDR1 SGHDT and CDR2 YYEEEE. The CDR3 runs to 15 residues. Documented time point: week 11, during vaccination. Each dose delivered 300 ug of mutant IDH1 20-mer peptide subcutaneously with imiquimod. The chain combines TRBV5-6 with TRBJ2-1, with 7 bases lining up with TRBD2. This receptor was taken from a middle-aged man with glioma. The sample in question was PBMCs, obtained from a glioma patient whose treatment included an IDH1 peptide vaccine. The CDR3 reads CASSPLAGDYNEQFF. The CDR3 DNA follows: TGTGCCAGCAGCCCGTTGGCGGGGGACTACAATGAGCAGTTCTTC.